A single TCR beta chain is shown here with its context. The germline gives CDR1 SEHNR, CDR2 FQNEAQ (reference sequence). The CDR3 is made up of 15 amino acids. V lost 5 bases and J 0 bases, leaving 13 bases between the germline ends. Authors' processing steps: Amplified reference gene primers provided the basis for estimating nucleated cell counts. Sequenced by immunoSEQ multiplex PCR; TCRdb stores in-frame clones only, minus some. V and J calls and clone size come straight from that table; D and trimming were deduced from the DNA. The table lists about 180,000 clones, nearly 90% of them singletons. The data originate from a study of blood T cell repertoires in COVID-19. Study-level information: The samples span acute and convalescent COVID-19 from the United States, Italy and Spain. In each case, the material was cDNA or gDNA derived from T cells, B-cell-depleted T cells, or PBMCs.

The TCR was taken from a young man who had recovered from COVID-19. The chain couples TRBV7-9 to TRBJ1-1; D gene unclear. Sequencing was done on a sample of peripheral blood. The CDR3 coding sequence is TGTGCCAGCAGCCCTCGGTCGGGGTTGAACACTGAAGCTTTCTTT. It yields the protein CASSPRSGLNTEAFF.